This T cell receptor beta chain stems from a study of blood T cells in healthy people across ages. Across the study: Every two T cells gave about one barcoded beta molecule via template switching. General study results and limits: Estimated diversity across one million T cells was deemed an underestimate. Long-lived donors carried more naive CD4+ cells and greater diversity than aged donors.

The use of a sample-barcoded 5' primer and a J-beta primer mix characterized a second PCR of about 7 to 12 cycles. One entry per CDR3 protein, called by TCRdb with MiXCR from the 5' RACE reads. The sample includes 600,000 or so distinct CDR3 sequences, approximately 30% of them seen just once. CDR3 size: 13 residues. Per the germline V gene, CDR1 is PRHDT and CDR2 is FYEKMQ (reference sequence). This clonotype was recorded a few times. The antigen remains unidentified. One end of the junction does not line up with germline, which may come from a read error. Sequenced material: blood. This clonotype originated in a woman of 80 years or more in good health. The rearrangement uses TRBV13 and TRBJ1-1; no clear D. CDR3 sequence: CASSLLRNAEAFF. In DNA form, the CDR3 reads TGTGCCAGCAGCTTGTTGCGGAACGCTGAAGCTTTCTTT.